The 4 T cell receptor beta chains presented below share a single source sample, sequenced in a study of CD8+ T cells in alopecia areata. The sequencing template was cDNA reverse transcribed from extracted RNA. Assay: immunoSEQ multiplex PCR; the TCRdb copy retains only in-frame clones and omits some. The sample holds about 100,000 clones, 45% to 60% seen once. Sequenced input: NKG2D-low CD8+ T cells sorted from blood. The source is a human donor with alopecia areata.

The chain links TRBV9 to TRBJ1-1, with D possibly TRBD1 on 6 matching bases. The germline CDR1 and CDR2 sequences are SGDLS and YYNGEE. This CDR3 comprises 14 residues. Trimming removed 0 bases from V and 1 base from J, with 7 bases in between. The CDR3 loop reads CASSVGDTNTEAFF. The CDR3 DNA is TGTGCCAGCAGCGTAGGGGACACGAACACTGAAGCTTTCTTT.

This chain connects TRBV29-1 to TRBJ2-2; no definite D call. CDR1 and CDR2 from the germline V gene are SQVTM and ANQGSEA. Trimming removed 0 bases from V and 8 bases from J, with 7 bases in between. The CDR3 spans 12 residues. Here the CDR3 reads CSVEEREGELFF. For the CDR3, the DNA is TGCAGCGTTGAAGAAAGGGAAGGGGAGCTGTTTTTT.

As to this clone: At the DNA level, this CDR3 is encoded by other sequences in the same sample as well. The chain links TRBV27 to TRBJ1-5; D remains ambiguous. Germline CDR1 is MNHEY and CDR2 is SMNVEV (reference sequence). This CDR3 has 13 amino acids. V lost 4 bases, J lost 4 bases, and 8 bases lay in between. The CDR3 nucleotides are TGTGCCAGCAGTTCCAGTGTGAATCAGCCCCAGCATTTT. Translating it yields CASSSSVNQPQHF.

V is TRBV7-9 and J is TRBJ2-1, with 8 bases aligning to TRBD2. V was pared by 3 bases and J by 3 bases, with 4 bases of the junction left unmatched. CDR3 size: 15 residues. Germline CDR1 is SEHNR and CDR2 is FQNEAQ (reference sequence). CDR3 protein: CASSFFTSGYNEQFF. CDR3 nucleotide sequence: TGTGCCAGCAGCTTCTTCACTAGCGGCTACAATGAGCAGTTCTTC.